This entry concerns a single TCR beta chain. Its matching antigen is unknown. 13 Jbeta primers and 60 Vbeta primers were used for the PCR. The table came from immunoSEQ multiplex PCR; TCRdb's copy has only in-frame clones and leaves some out. The sample lists 150,000 to 200,000 clones, just under 80% occurring once. The sample originates from a study of cytomegalovirus exposure and HLA in healthy donors. Study results and limitations: Later on, a genetic analysis was performed. It linked a missense variant in DCLRE1C with V- and J-gene trimming of TCR beta.

CDR1 is SGHDT and CDR2 is YYEEEE in the germline V gene. Trimming shortened V by 1 base and J by 1 base, and 5 bases separated the two germline ends. CDR3 length equals 13 residues. This receptor was taken from a woman younger than 45 in good health and CMV-seropositive. Specimen: PBMCs. V usage is TRBV5-6 and J usage is TRBJ2-5; D gene ambiguous. CDR3 sequence: CASSLSLQETQYF. The CDR3 nucleotides are TGTGCCAGCAGCTTGAGCCTCCAAGAGACCCAGTACTTC.